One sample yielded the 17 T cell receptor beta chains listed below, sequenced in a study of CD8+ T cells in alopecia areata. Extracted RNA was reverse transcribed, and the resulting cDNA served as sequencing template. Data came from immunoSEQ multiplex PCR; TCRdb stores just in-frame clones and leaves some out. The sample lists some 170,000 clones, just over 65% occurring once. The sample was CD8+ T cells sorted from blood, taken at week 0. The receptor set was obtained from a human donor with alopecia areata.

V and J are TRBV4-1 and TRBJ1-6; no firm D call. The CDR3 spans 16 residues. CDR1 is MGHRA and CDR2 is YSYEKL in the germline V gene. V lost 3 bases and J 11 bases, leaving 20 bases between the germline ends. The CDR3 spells CASSQPYRSLLPPLHF. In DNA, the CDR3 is TGCGCCAGCAGCCAGCCTTATAGGAGCCTCCTACCACCCCTCCACTTT.

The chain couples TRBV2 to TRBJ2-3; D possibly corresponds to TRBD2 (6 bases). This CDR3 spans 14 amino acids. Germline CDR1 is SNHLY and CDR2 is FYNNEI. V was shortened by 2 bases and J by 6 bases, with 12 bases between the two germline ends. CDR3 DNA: TGTGCCAGCAGTGAAATGGCAGGGAGGGATACGCAGTATTTT. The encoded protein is CASSEMAGRDTQYF.

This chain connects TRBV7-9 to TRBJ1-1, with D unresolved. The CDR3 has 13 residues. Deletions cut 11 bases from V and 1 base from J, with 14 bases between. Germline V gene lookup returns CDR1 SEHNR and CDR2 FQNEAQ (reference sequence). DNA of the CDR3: TGTGCCGGCTATGGAGGGCCGAACACTGAAGCTTTCTTT. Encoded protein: CAGYGGPNTEAFF.

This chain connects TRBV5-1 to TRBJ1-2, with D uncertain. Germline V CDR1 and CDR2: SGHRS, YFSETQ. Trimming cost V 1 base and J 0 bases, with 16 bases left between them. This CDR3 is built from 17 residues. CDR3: CASSLFSSDVANYGYTF. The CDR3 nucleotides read TGCGCCAGCAGCTTGTTTAGCTCAGACGTAGCTAACTATGGCTACACCTTC.

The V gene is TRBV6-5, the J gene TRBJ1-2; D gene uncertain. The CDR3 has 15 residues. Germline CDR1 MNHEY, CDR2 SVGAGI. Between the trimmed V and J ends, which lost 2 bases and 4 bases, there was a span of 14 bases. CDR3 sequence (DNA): TGTGCCAGCAGTTACGGGGAGAGCGGAATCTATGGCTACACCTTC. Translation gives CASSYGESGIYGYTF.

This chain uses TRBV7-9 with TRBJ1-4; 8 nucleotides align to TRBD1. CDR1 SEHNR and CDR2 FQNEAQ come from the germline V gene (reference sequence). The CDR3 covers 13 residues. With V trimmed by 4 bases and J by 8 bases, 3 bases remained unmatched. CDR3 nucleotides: TGTGCCAGCAGCTCAGGGGGCGCGGAAAAACTGTTTTTT. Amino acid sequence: CASSSGGAEKLFF.

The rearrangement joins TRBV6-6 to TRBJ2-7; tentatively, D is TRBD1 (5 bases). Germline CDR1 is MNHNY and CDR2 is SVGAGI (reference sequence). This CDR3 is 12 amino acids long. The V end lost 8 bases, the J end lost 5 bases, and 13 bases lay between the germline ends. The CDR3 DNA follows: TGTGCCAGCTGGGGCAGGGCGGACGAGCAGTACTTC. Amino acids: CASWGRADEQYF.

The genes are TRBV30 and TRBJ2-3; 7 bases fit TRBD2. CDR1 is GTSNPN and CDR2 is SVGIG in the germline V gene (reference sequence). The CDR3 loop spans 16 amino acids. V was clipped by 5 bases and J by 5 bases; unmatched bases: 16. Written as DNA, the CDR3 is TGTGCCTGGGGACCGGGACTACCTATGAAACAAGATACGCAGTATTTT. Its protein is CAWGPGLPMKQDTQYF.

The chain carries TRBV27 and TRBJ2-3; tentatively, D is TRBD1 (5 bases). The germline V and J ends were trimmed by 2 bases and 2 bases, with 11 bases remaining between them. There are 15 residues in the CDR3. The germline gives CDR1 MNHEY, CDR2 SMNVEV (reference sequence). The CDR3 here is CASSLVGAHTDTQYF. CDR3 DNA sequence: TGTGCCAGCAGTTTAGTAGGGGCGCACACAGATACGCAGTATTTT.

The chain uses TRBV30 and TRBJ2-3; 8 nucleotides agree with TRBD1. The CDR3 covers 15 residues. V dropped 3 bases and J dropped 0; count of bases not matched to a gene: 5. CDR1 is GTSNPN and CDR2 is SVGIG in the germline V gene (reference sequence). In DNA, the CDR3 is TGTGCCTGGAGCCGGACAGGGATTAGCACAGATACGCAGTATTTT. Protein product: CAWSRTGISTDTQYF.

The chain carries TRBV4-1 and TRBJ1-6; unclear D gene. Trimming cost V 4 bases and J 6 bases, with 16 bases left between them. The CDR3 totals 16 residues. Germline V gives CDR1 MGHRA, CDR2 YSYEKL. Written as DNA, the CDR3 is TGCGCCAGCAGCCGGCTCATAAGGGATCCTAATTCACCCCTCCACTTT. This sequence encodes CASSRLIRDPNSPLHF.

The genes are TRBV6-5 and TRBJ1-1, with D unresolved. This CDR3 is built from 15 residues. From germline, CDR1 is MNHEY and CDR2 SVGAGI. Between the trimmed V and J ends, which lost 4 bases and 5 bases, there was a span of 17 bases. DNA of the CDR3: TGTGCCAGCAGTTTCGATCTGCCTTTGGGGACTGAAGCTTTCTTT. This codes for CASSFDLPLGTEAFF.

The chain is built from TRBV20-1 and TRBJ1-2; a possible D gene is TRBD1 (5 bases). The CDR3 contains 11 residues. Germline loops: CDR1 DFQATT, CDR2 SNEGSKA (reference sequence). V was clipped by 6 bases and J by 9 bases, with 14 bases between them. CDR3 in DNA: TGCAGTGCCAGCCGATCAGGGCGCTACACCTTC. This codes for CSASRSGRYTF.

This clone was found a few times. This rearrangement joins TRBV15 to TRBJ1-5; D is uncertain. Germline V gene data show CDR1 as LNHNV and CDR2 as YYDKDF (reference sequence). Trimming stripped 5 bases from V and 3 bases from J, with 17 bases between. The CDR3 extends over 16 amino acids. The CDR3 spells CATSEAGSINNQPQHF. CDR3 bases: TGTGCCACCAGCGAGGCTGGGAGTATTAACAATCAGCCCCAGCATTTT.

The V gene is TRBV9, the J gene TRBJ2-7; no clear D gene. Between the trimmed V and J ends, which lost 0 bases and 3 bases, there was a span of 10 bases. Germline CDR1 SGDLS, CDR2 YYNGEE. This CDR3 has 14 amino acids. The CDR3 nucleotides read TGTGCCAGCAGCGTAGAGCAGAGTAACTACGAGCAGTACTTC. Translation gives CASSVEQSNYEQYF.

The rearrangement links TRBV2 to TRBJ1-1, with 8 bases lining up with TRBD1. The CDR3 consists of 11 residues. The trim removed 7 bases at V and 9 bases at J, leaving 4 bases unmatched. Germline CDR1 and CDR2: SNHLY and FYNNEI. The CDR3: CASTGQGQAFF. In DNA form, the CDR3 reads TGTGCCAGCACCGGACAGGGCCAAGCTTTCTTT.

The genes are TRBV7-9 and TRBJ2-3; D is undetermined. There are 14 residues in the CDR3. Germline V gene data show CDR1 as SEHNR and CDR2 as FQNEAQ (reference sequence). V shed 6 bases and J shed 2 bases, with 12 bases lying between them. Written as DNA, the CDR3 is TGTGCCAGCAGTACCGATCGGAACACAGATACGCAGTATTTT. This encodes CASSTDRNTDTQYF.